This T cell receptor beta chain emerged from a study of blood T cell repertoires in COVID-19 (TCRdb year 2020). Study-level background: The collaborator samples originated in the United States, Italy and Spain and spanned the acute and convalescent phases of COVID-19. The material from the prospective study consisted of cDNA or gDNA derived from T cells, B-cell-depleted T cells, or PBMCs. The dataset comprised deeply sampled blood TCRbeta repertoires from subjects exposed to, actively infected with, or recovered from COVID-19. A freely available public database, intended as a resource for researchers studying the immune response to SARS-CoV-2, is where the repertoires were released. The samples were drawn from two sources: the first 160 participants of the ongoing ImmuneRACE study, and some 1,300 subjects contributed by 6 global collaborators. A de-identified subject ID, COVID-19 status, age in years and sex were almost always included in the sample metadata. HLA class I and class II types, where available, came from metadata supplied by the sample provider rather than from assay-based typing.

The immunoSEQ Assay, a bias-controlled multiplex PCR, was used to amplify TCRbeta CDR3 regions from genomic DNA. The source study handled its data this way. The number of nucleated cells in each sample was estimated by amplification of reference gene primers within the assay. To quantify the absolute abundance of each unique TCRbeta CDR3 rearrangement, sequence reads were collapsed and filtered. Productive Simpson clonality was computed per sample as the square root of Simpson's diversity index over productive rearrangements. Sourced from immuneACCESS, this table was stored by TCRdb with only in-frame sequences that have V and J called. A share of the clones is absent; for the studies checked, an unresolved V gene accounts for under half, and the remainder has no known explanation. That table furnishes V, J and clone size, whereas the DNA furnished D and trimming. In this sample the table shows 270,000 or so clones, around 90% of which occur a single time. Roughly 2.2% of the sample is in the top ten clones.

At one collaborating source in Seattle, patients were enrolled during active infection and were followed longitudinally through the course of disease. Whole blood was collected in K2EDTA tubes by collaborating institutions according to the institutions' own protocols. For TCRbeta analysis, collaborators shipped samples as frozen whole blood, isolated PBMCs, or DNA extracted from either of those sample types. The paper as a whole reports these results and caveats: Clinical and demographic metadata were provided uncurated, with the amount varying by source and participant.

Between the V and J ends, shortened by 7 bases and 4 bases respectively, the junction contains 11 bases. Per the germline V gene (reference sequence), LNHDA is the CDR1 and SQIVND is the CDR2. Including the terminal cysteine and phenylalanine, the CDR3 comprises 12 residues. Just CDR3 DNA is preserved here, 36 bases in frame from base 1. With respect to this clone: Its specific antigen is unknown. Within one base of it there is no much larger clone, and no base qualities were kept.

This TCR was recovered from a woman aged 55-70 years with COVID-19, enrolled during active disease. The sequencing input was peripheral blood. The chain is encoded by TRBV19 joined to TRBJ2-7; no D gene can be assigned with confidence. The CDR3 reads CASKDGSYEQYF. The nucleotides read TGTGCCAGTAAAGACGGGTCGTACGAGCAGTACTTC.